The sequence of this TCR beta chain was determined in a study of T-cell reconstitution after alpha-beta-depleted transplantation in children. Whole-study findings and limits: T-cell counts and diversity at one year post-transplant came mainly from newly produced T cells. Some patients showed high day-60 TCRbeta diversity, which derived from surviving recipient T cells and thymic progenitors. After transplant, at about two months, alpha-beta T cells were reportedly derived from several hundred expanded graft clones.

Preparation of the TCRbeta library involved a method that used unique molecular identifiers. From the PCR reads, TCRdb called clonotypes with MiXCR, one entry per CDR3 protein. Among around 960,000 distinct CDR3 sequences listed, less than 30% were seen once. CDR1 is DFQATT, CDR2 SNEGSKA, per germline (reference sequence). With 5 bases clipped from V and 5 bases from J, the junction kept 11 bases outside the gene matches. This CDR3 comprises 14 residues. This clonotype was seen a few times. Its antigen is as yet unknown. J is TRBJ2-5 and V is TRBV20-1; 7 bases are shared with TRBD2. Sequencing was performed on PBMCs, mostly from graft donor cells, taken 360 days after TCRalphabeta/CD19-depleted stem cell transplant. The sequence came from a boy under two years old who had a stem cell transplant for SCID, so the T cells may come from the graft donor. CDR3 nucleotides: TGCAGTGCTGGACTTGCGGGGGAGCAGGAGACCCAGTACTTC. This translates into CSAGLAGEQETQYF.